This TCR beta chain came from a study of cytomegalovirus exposure and HLA in healthy donors (dated 2017 in TCRdb). At the level of the whole study: According to an earlier analysis of around 600 of the donors, roughly 180 million T cells yielded over 100 million unique TCR beta sequences and less than 300 Gb of sequence data. A later genetic analysis took genome-wide SNP genotypes for about 60% of the roughly 670 donors and used that subset as a discovery cohort. To predict cytomegalovirus infection status, the study brought together high-throughput TCR immunosequencing, statistical association of individual TCRs with disease status, and machine learning. In the later analysis, no new phenotypic data were used to find candidate immune exposures; instead, reliance was placed on TCR beta sequences and their occurrence across donors. The study aimed to test whether cataloging public T cell receptors could reveal signatures of past pathogen exposure. Alongside the repertoire data, information on donor age, sex, ethnicity and CMV serostatus was compiled. To study patterns of TCR occurrence, a later analysis re-analyzed previously published TCR beta repertoires from under 750 donors and added high-resolution HLA genotyping. The study profiled the T cell repertoires of 500 to 800 subjects by immunosequencing and related them to cytomegalovirus serostatus. HLA typing covered class I and class II loci at four-digit resolution. The genetic ancestry cluster associated with self-reported Caucasian donors included over 80% of the 350 to 500 genotyped donors. The number of donors typed differed by locus, with roughly 620-630 for A, B, C, DRB1 and DQB1, roughly 520 for DQA1, 606 for DPA1, and roughly 450 for DPB1. Besides the first cohort of about 730 subjects, a separate validation cohort made up of over 100 different subjects was used. All discovery cohort repertoires had been generated using a single sequencing platform. An early release covering approximately 600 HLA-typed donors comprised approximately 300 gigabases of sequencing data and roughly 85 million unique TCR sequences. A handful of DR-DQ haplotypes were treated as single units for association and clustering because of strong linkage in the cohort. To decide whether each TCR beta V gene segment behaved as functional or pseudogenic, an earlier analysis of nearly 600 of the donors relied on high-throughput TCR beta sequencing. On average, around 240,000 unique TCR beta nucleotide sequences were sequenced per donor among some 420 genotyped donors of the cohort, with roughly 20% of those sequences being non-productive. Broader findings and caveats from the paper: According to the authors, the approach could potentially be generalized to other disease states and immunological phenotypes. The presence/absence analyses assumed that sequencing depth was roughly uniform across donors, and that assumption may not be true. Because counts were too low, seventeen rarely observed V segments, including chromosome 9 orphons, were left out of the earlier analysis of roughly 600 of the donors. According to a later genetic analysis, donors in an Asian-associated ancestry cluster had fewer N-insertions in productive TCRs than the approximately 630-donor mean. Because the 87-base-pair reads could not distinguish some IMGT-functional V segments, including TRBV6-2 and TRBV6-3, those segments were excluded. Immune exposure information for the cohort was limited to CMV serostatus. Most CMV-associated TCR beta chains appeared to be HLA-restricted in a later analysis, and the HLA associations seemed to be driven largely by CMV exposure. In both the original and validation cohorts, the classifier was reported to diagnose cytomegalovirus status with high specificity and sensitivity. Several of the top co-occurrence clusters appeared to be linked to parvovirus B19, influenza, CMV and Epstein-Barr virus, according to a later analysis. A later analysis associated about 17,000 TCR beta sequences with specific HLA alleles at a false discovery rate of 0.05. In an earlier analysis of 450 to 750 of the donors, most TCR beta V segments appeared in productive rearrangements about 87% or about 30% of the time, broadly matching IMGT annotations. Correlated functional status among segregating V segments might be attributable to linkage disequilibrium, but an unknown experimental factor could not be ruled out. A few of the identified cytomegalovirus-associated TCR beta chains were confirmed in vitro to be specific for cytomegalovirus antigens. An association between a missense DCLRE1C variant and V-gene and J-gene trimming of TCR beta chains was found in a later genetic analysis and replicated in an independent cohort. Most TCR sequences were seen in very few donors, while some public TCRs were found in many individuals. Because HLA typing was unavailable for some donors at each locus, only the typed subset was used in association tests. A total of 150 or so TCR beta chains were listed by the study as associated with cytomegalovirus. The cohort was sequenced for TCR beta chains only, and without alpha or paired-chain data the features that could be detected were limited. Compared with equally common non-associated chains, HLA-associated TCR beta chains in a later analysis were more clonally expanded and had lower generation probabilities. A further reported finding was that TCR beta sequences accurately predicted the HLA-A and HLA-B alleles for most subjects in the first cohort. A later analysis found that TCR association rates varied across HLA loci, with DRB1 alleles showing the most associated TCRs and HLA-C alleles the fewest. A cluster of highly shared sequence variants was judged likely to represent a technical artifact of the sequencing pipeline. When HLA alleles, especially DR and DQ, strongly co-occurred, attributing TCR associations to individual alleles was difficult.

The protocol used for the library was the immunoSEQ multiplex PCR assay. For the multiplex PCR, a mixture combining 60 forward primers for TCR Vbeta segments and 13 reverse primers for TCR Jbeta segments was used. The CDR3 region of rearranged TCR beta genes was amplified from genomic DNA by a multiplex PCR assay. The amplified TCR beta libraries were sequenced on the Illumina HiSeq System as 87-base-pair reads. As for the authors' bioinformatics: A later analysis tallied around 87 million unique TCR beta chains across the 666 repertoires, and approximately 12 million of those chains were shared by two or more donors. A nearest-neighbor algorithm error-corrected the raw reads and collapsed the reads into unique sequences, merging closely related sequences to remove PCR and sequencing errors. V, D and J gene segments were assigned by aligning CDR3 sequences to IMGT reference sequences. For a sequence to be retained, at least a six-nucleotide match to both a V gene segment and a J gene segment was required. Rearrangements were classified as productive when the CDR3 lacked stop codons and remained in frame with V and J, and all other rearrangements were classified as non-productive. CDR3 was defined according to IMGT convention as the region running from the second conserved V-encoded cysteine to the conserved J-encoded phenylalanine. The earlier analysis of some 550 of the donors excluded any sequence lacking an unambiguous match to a single V gene segment. In an earlier analysis of 587 of the donors, a V segment was called functional when productive rearrangements were above 56.7%, and segregating when the standard deviation between donors exceeded 5%. A statistical classification framework was built for diagnosing cytomegalovirus status from the catalog of TCR beta chain sequences. In a later analysis, TCR nucleotide sequences were compared against IMGT/GENE-DB human TR gene sequences so that V and J genes could be assigned. A later analysis assigned CDR3 sequences and most-parsimonious VDJ recombination scenarios with the TCRdist pipeline. In a later analysis, each TCR beta chain was defined by its CDR3 amino acid sequence together with its V-gene family, and reads without a unique V-gene family were excluded. To address suspected cross-contamination and a sequencing artifact, a later analysis removed over 500 highly shared, low-generation-probability nucleotide sequences. For each public chain, a later analysis derived a clonal expansion index from normalized ranks of inferred template counts within each repertoire. In a later analysis, generation probabilities were computed with a VDJ recombination model fitted to out-of-frame rearrangements, and the resulting probabilities were checked against IGoR. In a later analysis, TCR-TCR, TCR-HLA and TCR-CMV co-occurrence was scored with hypergeometric tests, and a repertoire-size bias correction was applied to TCR pairs. To estimate false discovery rates, a later analysis permuted the HLA or CMV assignments 20 times. In a later analysis, co-occurring TCRs were grouped using DBSCAN, with TCRdist sequence similarity added in when clustering inside HLA-allele-positive subsets. For co-occurrence clustering, repertoires with fewer than 30,000 or more than 120,000 public chains were excluded, along with roughly five repertoires with anomalous nucleotide sharing. The source is immuneACCESS, and TCRdb retained only in-frame sequences with V and J called. Part of the clones is not carried over; for the studies checked, unresolved V genes explain less than half of this, and the remainder is unexplained. V, J and clone size are taken as reported in that table, and D and trimming were inferred from the DNA itself. The sample table contains 100,000 or so clones; only one count was recorded for 65% to 75% of them. Together, the top ten hold about 11% of the sample.

The cohort comprised around 690 healthy bone marrow donors. Cohort members were all nominally healthy when sampled, although unrecorded immune exposures were likely present. The donor tested CMV seropositive, placing the donor among the 250 to 350 seropositive members of the cohort. A peripheral blood sample was collected from each donor, and TCR beta sequencing was performed on peripheral blood mononuclear cells. The Qiagen DNeasy Blood Extraction Kit was used to extract genomic DNA from the blood cell samples. Taken from the germline V gene (reference sequence), the CDR1 and CDR2 loops are GTSNPN and SVGIG. The CDR3 sequence holds 13 residues, the cysteine and phenylalanine included. CDR3 DNA only is kept here, 39 bases in frame from base 1. V lost 1 base and J lost 6 bases; the stretch between them is 13 bases long. With regard to this clone: The specificity of this receptor is unknown. Nothing much larger sits one base from this clone, and base qualities are not available.

This sequence uses TRBV30 and TRBJ2-7, with a weak D call of TRBD2 (6 bases match). Sequences were obtained from PBMCs. This TCR came from a man in his forties or fifties in good health and CMV-seropositive. Here is the DNA: TGTGCCTGGAGTGGGCCGACTAGTTTCGAGCAGTACTTC. This translates into CAWSGPTSFEQYF.